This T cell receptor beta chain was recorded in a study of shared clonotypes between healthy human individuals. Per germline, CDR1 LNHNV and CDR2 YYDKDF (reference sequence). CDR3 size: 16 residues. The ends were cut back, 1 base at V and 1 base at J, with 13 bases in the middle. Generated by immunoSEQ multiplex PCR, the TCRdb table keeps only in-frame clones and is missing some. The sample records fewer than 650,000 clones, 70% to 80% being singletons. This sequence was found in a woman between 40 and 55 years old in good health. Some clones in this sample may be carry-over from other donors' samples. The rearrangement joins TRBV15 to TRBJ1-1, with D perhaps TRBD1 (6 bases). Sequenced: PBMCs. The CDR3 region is CATSRGPGTPNTEAFF. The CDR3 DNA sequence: TGTGCCACCAGCAGAGGCCCTGGGACACCGAACACTGAAGCTTTCTTT.